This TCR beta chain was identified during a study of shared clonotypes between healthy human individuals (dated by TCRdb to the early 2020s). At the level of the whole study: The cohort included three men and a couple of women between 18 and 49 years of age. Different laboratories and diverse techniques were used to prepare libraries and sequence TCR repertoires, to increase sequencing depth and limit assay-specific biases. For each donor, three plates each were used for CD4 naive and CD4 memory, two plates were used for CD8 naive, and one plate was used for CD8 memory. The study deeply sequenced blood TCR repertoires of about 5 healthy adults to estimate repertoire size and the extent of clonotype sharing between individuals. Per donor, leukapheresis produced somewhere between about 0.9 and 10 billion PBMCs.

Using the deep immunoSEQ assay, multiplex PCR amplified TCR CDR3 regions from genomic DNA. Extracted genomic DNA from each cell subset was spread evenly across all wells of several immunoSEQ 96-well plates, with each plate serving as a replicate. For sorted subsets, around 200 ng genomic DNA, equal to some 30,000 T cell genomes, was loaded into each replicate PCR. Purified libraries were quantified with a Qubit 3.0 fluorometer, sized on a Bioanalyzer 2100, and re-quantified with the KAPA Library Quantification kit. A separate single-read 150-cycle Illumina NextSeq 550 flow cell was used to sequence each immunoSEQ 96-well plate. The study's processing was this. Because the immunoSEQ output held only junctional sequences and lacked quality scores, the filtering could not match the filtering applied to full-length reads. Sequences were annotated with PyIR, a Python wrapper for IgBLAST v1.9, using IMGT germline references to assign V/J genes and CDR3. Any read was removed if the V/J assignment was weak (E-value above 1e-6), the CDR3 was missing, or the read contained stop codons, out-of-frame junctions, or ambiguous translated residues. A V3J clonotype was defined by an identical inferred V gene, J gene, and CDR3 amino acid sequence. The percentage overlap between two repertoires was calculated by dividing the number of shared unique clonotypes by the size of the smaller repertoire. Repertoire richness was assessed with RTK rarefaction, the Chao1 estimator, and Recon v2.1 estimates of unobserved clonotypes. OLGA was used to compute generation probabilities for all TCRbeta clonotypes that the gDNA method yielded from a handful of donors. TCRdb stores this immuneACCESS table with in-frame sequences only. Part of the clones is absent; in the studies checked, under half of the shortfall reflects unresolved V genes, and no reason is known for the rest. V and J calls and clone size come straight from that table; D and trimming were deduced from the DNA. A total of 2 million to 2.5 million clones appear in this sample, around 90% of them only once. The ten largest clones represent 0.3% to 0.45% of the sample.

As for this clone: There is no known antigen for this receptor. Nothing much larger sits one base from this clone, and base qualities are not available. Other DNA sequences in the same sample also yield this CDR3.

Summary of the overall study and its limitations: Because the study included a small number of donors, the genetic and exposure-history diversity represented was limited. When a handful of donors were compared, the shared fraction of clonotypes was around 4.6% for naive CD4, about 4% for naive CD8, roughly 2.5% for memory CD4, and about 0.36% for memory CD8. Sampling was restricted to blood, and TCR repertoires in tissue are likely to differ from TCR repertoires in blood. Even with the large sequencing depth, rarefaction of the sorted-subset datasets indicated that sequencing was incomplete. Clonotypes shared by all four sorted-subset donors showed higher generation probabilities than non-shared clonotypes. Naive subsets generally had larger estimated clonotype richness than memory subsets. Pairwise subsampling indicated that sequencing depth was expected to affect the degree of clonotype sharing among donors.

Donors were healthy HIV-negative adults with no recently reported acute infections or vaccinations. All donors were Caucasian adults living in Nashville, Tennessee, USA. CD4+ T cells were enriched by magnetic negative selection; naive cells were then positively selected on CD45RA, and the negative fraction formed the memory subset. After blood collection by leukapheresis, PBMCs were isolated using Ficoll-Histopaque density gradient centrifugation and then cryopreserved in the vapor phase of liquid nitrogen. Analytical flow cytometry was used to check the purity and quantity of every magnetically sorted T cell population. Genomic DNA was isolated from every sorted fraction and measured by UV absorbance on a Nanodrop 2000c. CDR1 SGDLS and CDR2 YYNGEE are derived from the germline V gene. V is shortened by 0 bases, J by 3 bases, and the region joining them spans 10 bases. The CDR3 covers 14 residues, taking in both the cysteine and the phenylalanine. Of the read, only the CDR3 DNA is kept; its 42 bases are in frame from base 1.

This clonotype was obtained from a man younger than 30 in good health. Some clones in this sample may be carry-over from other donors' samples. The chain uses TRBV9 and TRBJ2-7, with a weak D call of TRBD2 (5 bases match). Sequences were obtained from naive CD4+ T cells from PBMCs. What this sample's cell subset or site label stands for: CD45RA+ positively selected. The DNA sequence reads TGTGCCAGCAGCGTAGCGGGGAGAGGCTACGAGCAGTACTTC. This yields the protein CASSVAGRGYEQYF.